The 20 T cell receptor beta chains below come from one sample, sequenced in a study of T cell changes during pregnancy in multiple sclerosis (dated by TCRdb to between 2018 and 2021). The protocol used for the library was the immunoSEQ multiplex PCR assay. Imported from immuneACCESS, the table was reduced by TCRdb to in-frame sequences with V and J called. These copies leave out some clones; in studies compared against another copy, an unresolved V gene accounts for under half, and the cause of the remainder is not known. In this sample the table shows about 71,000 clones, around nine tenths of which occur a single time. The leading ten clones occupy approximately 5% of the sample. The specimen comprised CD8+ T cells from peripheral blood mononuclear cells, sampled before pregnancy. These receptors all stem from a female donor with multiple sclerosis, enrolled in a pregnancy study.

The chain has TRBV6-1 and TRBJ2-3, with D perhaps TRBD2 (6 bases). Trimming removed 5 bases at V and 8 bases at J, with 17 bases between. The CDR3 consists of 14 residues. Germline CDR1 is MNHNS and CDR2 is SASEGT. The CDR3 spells CASSSHNRGGTQYF. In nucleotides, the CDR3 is TGTGCCAGCAGTTCTCACAACCGGGGAGGTACGCAGTATTTT.

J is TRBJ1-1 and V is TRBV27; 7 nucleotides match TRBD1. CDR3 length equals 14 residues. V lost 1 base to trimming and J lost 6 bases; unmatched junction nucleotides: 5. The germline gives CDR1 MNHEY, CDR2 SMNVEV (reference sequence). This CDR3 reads CASSLYEGAPEAFF. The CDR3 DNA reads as TGTGCCAGCAGTTTATACGAGGGGGCCCCTGAAGCTTTCTTT.

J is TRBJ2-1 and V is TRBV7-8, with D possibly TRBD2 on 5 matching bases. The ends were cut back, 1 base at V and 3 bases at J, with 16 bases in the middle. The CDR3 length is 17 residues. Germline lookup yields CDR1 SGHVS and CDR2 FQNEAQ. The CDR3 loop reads CASSLDQESGFYNEQFF. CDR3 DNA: TGTGCCAGCAGCTTAGATCAGGAGTCGGGGTTCTACAATGAGCAGTTCTTC.

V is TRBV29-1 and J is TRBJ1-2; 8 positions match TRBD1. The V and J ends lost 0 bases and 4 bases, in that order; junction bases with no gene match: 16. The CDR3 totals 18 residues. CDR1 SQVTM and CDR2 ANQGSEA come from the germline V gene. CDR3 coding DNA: TGCAGCGTTGAAGATCTGCCGACGTTGGGACAGGTCCCCTATGGCTACACCTTC. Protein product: CSVEDLPTLGQVPYGYTF.

This CDR3 is CATSRTRGDTEAFF. Here the CDR3 DNA reads TGTGCCACCAGCAGGACCCGGGGGGACACTGAAGCTTTCTTT. This sequence joins TRBV15 and TRBJ1-1; D perhaps matches TRBD1 (5 bases). The CDR3 covers 14 residues. Per germline, CDR1 LNHNV and CDR2 YYDKDF (reference sequence). Trimming pared 3 bases from V and 3 bases from J, leaving 11 bases between.

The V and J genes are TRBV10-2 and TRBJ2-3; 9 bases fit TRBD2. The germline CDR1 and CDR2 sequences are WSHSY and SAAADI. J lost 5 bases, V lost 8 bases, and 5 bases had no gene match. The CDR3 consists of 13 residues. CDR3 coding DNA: TGCGCCAGCGGTAGCGGGGGTATAGATACGCAGTATTTT. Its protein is CASGSGGIDTQYF.

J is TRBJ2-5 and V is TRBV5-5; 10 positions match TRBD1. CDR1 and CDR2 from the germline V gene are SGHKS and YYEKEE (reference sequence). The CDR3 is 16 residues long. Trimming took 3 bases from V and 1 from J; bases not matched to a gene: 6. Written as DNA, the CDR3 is TGTGCCAGCAGCTCCCCGGACAGGGGGATCCAAGAGACCCAGTACTTC. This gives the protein CASSSPDRGIQETQYF.

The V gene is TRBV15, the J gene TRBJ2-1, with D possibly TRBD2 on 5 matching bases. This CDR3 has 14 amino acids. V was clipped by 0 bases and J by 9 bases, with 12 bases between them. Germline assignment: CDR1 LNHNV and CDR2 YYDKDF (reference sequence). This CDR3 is CATSRDNEAGEQFF. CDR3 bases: TGTGCCACCAGCAGAGATAACGAGGCGGGTGAGCAGTTCTTC.

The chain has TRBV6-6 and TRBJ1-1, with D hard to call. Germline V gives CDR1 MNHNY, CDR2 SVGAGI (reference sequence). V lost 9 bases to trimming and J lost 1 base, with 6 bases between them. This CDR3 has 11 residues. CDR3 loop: CASAGNTEAFF. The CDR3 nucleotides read TGTGCCAGTGCAGGGAACACTGAAGCTTTCTTT.

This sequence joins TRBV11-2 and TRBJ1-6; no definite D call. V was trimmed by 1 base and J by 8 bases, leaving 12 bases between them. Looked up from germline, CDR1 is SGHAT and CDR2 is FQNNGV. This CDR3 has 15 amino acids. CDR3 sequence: CASSLVGGLYSPLHF. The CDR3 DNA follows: TGTGCCAGCAGCTTAGTAGGAGGGTTGTATTCACCCCTCCACTTT.

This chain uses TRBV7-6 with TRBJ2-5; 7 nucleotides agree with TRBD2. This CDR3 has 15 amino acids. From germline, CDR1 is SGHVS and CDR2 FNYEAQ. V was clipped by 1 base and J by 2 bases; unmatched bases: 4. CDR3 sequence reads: CASSLVAGEQETQYF. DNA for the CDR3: TGTGCCAGCAGCTTAGTGGCGGGGGAGCAAGAGACCCAGTACTTC. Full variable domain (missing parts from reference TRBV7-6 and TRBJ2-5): GAGVSQSPRYKVTKRGQDVALRCDPISGHVSLYWYRQALGQGPEFLTYFNYEAQQDKSGLPNDRFSAERPEGSISTLTIQRTEQRDSAMYRCASSLVAGEQETQYFGPGTRLLVL.

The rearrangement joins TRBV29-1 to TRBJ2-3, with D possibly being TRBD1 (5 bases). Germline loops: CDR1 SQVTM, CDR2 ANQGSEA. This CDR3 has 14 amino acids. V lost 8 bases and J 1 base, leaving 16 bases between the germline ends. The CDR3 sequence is CSQWSREGTDTQYF. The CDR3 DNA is TGCAGCCAATGGAGCAGGGAAGGCACAGATACGCAGTATTTT.

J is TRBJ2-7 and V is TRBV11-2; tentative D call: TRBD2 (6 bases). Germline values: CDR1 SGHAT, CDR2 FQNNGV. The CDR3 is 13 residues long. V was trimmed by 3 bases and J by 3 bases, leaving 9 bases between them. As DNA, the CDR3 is TGTGCCAGCAGCTTCGGGGGAGGCTACGAGCAGTACTTC. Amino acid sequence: CASSFGGGYEQYF.

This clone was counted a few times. The CDR3 loop is CASSRNPDTSTEAFF. In nucleotides, the CDR3 is TGTGCCAGCAGCCGAAACCCGGACACAAGCACTGAAGCTTTCTTT. V gene TRBV6-6 combines with J gene TRBJ1-1; the D gene is possibly TRBD1 (5 bases). The CDR3 is 15 residues long. V was cut by 6 bases and J by 4 bases, with 18 bases left in between. Germline CDR1 and CDR2: MNHNY and SVGAGI (reference sequence).

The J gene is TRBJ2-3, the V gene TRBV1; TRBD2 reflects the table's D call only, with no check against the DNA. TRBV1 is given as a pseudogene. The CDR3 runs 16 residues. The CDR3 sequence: CTSSQVERGPTDTQYF. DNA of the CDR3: TGCACCAGCAGCCAAGTCGAGCGGGGGCCCACAGATACGCAGTATTTT.

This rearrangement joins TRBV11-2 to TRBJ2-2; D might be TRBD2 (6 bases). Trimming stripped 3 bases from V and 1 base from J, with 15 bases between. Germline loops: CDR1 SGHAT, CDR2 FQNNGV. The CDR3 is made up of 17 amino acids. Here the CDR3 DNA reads TGTGCCAGCAGCTTCCCACGAGGGGAGGAGAACACCGGGGAGCTGTTTTTT. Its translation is CASSFPRGEENTGELFF.

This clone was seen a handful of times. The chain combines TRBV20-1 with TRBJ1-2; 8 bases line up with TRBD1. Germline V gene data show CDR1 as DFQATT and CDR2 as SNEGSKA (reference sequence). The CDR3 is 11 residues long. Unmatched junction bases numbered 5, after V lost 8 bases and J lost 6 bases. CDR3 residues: CSSDREDGYTF. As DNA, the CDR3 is TGCAGTTCGGACAGGGAGGATGGCTACACCTTC.

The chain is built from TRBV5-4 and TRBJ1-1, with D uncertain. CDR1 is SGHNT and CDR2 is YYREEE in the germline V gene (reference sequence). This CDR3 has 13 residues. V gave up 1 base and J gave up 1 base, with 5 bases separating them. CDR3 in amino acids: CASSLIENTEAFF. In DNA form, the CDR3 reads TGTGCCAGCAGCTTGATAGAGAACACTGAAGCTTTCTTT.

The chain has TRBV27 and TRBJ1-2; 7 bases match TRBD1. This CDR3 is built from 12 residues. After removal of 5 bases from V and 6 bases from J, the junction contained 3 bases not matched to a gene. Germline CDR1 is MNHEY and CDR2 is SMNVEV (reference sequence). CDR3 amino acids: CASSMTGNGYTF. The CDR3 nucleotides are TGTGCCAGCAGTATGACAGGGAATGGCTACACCTTC.

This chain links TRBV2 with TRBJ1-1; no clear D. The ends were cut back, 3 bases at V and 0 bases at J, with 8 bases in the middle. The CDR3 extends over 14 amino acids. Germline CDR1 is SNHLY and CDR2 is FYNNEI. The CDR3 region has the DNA TGTGCCAGCAGTGAGAGATCATTGAACACTGAAGCTTTCTTT. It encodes CASSERSLNTEAFF.